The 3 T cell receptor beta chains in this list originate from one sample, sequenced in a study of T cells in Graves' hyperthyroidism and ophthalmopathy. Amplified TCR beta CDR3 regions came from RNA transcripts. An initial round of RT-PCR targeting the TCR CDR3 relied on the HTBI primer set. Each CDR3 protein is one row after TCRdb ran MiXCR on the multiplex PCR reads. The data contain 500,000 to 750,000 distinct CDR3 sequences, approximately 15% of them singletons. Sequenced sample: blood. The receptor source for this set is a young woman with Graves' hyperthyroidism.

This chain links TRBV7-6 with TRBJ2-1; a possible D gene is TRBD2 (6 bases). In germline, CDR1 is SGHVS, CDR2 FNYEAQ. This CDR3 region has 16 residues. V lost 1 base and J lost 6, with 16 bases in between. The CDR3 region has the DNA TGTGCCAGCAGCTTAGTTTCGGGAGCCCCCTCCAATGAGCAGTTCTTC. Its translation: CASSLVSGAPSNEQFF. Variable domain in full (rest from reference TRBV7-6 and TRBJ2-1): GAGVSQSPRYKVTKRGQDVALRCDPISGHVSLYWYRQALGQGPEFLTYFNYEAQQDKSGLPNDRFSAERPEGSISTLTIQRTEQRDSAMYRCASSLVSGAPSNEQFFGPGTRLTVL.

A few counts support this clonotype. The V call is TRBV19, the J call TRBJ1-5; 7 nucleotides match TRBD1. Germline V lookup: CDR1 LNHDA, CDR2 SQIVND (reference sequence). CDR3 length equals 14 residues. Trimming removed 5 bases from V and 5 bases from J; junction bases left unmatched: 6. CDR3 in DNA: TGTGCCAGTAGTTACCGGGACAGTGATCAGCCCCAGCATTTT. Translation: CASSYRDSDQPQHF.

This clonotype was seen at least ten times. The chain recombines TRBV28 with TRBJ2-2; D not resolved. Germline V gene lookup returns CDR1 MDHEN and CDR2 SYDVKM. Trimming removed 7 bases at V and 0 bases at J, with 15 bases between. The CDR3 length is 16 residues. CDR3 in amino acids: CASTSGGNPNTGELFF. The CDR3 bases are TGTGCCAGCACCTCGGGCGGAAACCCGAACACCGGGGAGCTGTTTTTT.